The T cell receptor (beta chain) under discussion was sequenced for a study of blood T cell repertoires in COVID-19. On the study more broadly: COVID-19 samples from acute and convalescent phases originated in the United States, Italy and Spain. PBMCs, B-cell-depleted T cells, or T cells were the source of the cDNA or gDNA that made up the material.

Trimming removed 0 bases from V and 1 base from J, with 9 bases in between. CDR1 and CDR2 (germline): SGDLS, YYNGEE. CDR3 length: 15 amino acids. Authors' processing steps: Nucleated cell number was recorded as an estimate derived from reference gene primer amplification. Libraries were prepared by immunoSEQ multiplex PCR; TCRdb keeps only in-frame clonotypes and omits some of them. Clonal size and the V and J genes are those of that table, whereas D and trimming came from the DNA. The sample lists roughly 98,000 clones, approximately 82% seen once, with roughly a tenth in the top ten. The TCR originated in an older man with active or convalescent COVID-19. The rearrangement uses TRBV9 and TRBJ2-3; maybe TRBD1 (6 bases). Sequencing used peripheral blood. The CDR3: CASSVGGLGTDTQYF. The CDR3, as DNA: TGTGCCAGCAGCGTAGGGGGGCTGGGCACAGATACGCAGTATTTT.